This TCR beta chain derives from a study of blood T cell repertoires in COVID-19. Overall study: Samples representing acute and convalescent COVID-19 were sourced from the United States, Italy and Spain. In each case, the material was cDNA or gDNA derived from T cells, B-cell-depleted T cells, or PBMCs.

The CDR3 contains 13 residues. Germline assignment: CDR1 SGHRS and CDR2 YFSETQ. V lost 5 bases, J lost 8 bases, and 11 bases lay in between. As originally analysed: Reference gene primers were amplified, and this amplification served to estimate nucleated cell counts. Sequencing used immunoSEQ multiplex PCR; TCRdb keeps in-frame clones, though not all of them. V, J and clone size reflect that table, while D and trimming were determined from the DNA. The table includes about 110,000 clones, around 81% detected once. The V gene is TRBV5-1, the J gene TRBJ1-6; no clear D gene. Specimen: peripheral blood. This sequence originates from a woman between 65 and 79 years old with acute or convalescent COVID-19. The CDR3 coding sequence is TGCGCCAGCAGTACCCAGGCTGATTCACCCCTCCACTTT. It encodes CASSTQADSPLHF.